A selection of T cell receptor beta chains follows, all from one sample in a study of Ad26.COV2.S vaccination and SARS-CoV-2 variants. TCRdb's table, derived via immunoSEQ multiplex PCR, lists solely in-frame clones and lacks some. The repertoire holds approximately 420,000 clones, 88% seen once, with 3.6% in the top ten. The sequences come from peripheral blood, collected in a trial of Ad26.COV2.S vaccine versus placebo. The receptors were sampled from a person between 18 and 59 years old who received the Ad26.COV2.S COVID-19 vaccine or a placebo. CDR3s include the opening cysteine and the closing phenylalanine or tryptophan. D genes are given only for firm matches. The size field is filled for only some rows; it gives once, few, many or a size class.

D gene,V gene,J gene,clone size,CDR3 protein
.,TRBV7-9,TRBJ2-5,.,CASSHRPDSRGQETQYF
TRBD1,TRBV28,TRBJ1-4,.,CASSFSTGWGEKLFF
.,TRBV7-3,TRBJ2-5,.,CASSYHGVGSETQYF
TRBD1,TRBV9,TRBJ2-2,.,CASSGQRQGAGTGELFF
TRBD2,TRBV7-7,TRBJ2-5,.,CASSLPLSGGGETQYF
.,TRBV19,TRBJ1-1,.,CASSWGTEAFF
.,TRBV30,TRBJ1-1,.,CAWSVKRGTEAFF
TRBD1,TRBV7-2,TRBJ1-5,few,CASSDDRGAFQPQHF
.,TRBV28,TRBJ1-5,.,CASSFLGSNQPQHF
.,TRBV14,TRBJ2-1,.,CASSQGSREQFF
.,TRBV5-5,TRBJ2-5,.,CASSPRGLIQETQYF
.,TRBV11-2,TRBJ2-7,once,CASSLGGRSYEQYF
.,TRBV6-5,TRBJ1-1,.,CASGRAANTEAFF
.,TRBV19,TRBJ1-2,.,CASSIGQAGSTF
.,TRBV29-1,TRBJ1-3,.,CSVVGASSGNTIYF
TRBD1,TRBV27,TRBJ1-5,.,CAIPRRGQGAVGNQPQHF
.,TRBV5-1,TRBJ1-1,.,CASSVSPNLNTEAFF
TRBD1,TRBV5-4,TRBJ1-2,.,CASSSWGQGDSDYGYTF
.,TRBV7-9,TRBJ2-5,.,CASSQQVSGTQYF